These T cell receptor beta chains were read from a single sample in a study of T cell responses to AZD1222 COVID-19 vaccine. Only in-frame clones appear in the TCRdb table, and some are missing; sequencing was by immunoSEQ multiplex PCR. The sample includes 170,000 or so clones, approximately 90% seen only once; the top ten take 2.6%. The sample was peripheral blood, taken on day 0 of AZD1222 vaccination. The receptor set was obtained from an adult in good health. CDR3s include the opening cysteine and the closing phenylalanine or tryptophan. A D gene is named only where the DNA matches it firmly. Not all rows give a size; the values are once, few, many and, for expanded clones, a class.

V: TRBV6-1; D: .; J: TRBJ2-2; length: 14; size: .; DNA: TGTGCCAGCAGTGAAAGGGGCCTAAGGACGAAGCTGTTTTTT; CDR3: CASSERGLRTKLFF
V: TRBV30; D: .; J: TRBJ1-2; length: 13; size: .; DNA: TGTGCCTGGAGTGTAGGAGGAAAGGTCGGCTACACCTTC; CDR3: CAWSVGGKVGYTF
V: TRBV21-1; D: .; J: TRBJ1-1; length: 16; size: .; DNA: .; CDR3: CASSKVGQGAGTEAFF
V: TRBV10-3; D: TRBD2; J: TRBJ2-1; length: 14; size: few; DNA: TGTGCCATCAGTGAGGAGCGGGAGTCAGATGAGCAGTTCTTC; CDR3: CAISEERESDEQFF
V: TRBV3-1/TRBV3-2; D: .; J: TRBJ2-7; length: 16; size: .; DNA: TGTGCCAGCAGCCAAGCCACCGCTAGCAACCCCTACGAGCAGTACTTC; CDR3: CASSQATASNPYEQYF
V: TRBV6-8; D: .; J: TRBJ2-1; length: 12; size: few; DNA: TGTGCCAGCCCAAGCGGTAACAATGAGCAGTTCTTC; CDR3: CASPSGNNEQFF
V: TRBV3-1/TRBV3-2; D: TRBD1; J: TRBJ2-4; length: 15; size: .; DNA: TGTGCCAGCAGCCATTACAGGGGAACCAAAAACATTCAGTACTTC; CDR3: CASSHYRGTKNIQYF
V: TRBV5-6; D: .; J: TRBJ1-4; length: 15; size: .; DNA: TGTGCCAGCACACGGCGCCCAGGGTTTGATGAAAAACTGTTTTTT; CDR3: CASTRRPGFDEKLFF
V: TRBV6-4; D: TRBD2; J: TRBJ2-1; length: 17; size: once; DNA: TGTGCCAGCAGTGACTCAATGGGACTAGCGGGGTACAATGAGCAGTTCTTC; CDR3: CASSDSMGLAGYNEQFF
V: TRBV19; D: .; J: TRBJ1-4; length: 16; size: .; DNA: TGTGCCAGTAGTGTCAGAAGGGGCAACGGTAATGAAAAACTGTTTTTT; CDR3: CASSVRRGNGNEKLFF
V: TRBV24-1; D: .; J: TRBJ2-5; length: 14; size: .; DNA: TGTGCCACCAGTGATCCCGAAACAAGAGAGACCCAGTACTTC; CDR3: CATSDPETRETQYF
V: TRBV4-1; D: .; J: TRBJ2-7; length: 15; size: .; DNA: TGCGCCAGCAGCCAAGATAAAGCGGCAGCCTACGAGCAGTACTTC; CDR3: CASSQDKAAAYEQYF
V: TRBV6-2/TRBV6-3; D: .; J: TRBJ1-5; length: 14; size: .; DNA: TGTGCCAGCAGTTACCCCGGGGCGGGCCAGCCCCAGCATTTT; CDR3: CASSYPGAGQPQHF
V: TRBV5-4; D: .; J: TRBJ1-4; length: 16; size: .; DNA: TGTGCCAGCAGCTTCGGGACTACCCACTCTACCGAAAAACTGTTTTTT; CDR3: CASSFGTTHSTEKLFF
V: TRBV5-8; D: .; J: TRBJ1-5; length: 16; size: .; DNA: TGTGCCAGCAGCTGGAGCAGGTCTGGGGTGCTAGCGCCCCAGCATTTT; CDR3: CASSWSRSGVLAPQHF